This is a list of T cell receptor beta chains from one sample in a study of T cells in Graves' hyperthyroidism and ophthalmopathy. TCRdb itself ran the multiplex PCR reads through MiXCR, one entry per CDR3 protein. The sample yields under 300,000 distinct CDR3 sequences, about 13% seen once. The sample consisted of blood. These receptor sequences come from a woman aged 40-49 years with Graves' hyperthyroidism. Each CDR3 is given without its conserved first and last residue. The D gene is left open where the match is weak. Part of the rows lack a size; the others show once, few, many or a class for expanded clones.

TRBV12-3/TRBV12-4 TRBD1 many ASTPQGTVVGEKLF
TRBV12-3/TRBV12-4 TRBD1 few ASSLDRGWGYEQY
TRBV28 - - ATKLAGTQETQY
TRBV2 - few ASTGRGSYDQPQH
TRBV5-5 - many ASSSNSYEQF
TRBV7-9 TRBD1 many ASSSDRDQETQY
TRBV2 TRBD2 many ASKGLAGGSYNEQF
TRBV12-3/TRBV12-4 - many ASSFGRYEQY
TRBV7-8 TRBD1 many ASSLGWEGAGYGYT
TRBV7-2 - many ASSLFAQPQH
TRBV6-5 - many ASSYSSSDAGELF
TRBV30 - many AWNAGQKQY
TRBV12-3/TRBV12-4 - many AWRSPSGNTIY
TRBV12-3/TRBV12-4 - many ASITRPGGPEAF
TRBV10-1 - many ANWGWEQY
TRBV12-3/TRBV12-4 - many ASSRGALSTAEQY
TRBV7-6 - many ASSLGTFNEQF
TRBV30 - few AWRRHFNSPLH
TRBV27 - - ASSLFGGENEKLF
TRBV4-1 - few ASSQDERENEQF
TRBV4-1 TRBD1 - ASSPLNNRGSYEQY
TRBV6-1 - many ASSPPGGAGNQPQH
TRBV12-3/TRBV12-4 - many ASSQGPGTDTQY
TRBV6-5 - many ASSLTGSRLYGYT
TRBV6-2/TRBV6-3 - few ASNARGSDTQY
TRBV12-3/TRBV12-4 - many ASSLTRGGNTIY
TRBV30 TRBD2 - AWSVSPGRGLYNEQF
TRBV19 TRBD1 many ASSPRQGTGYGYT
TRBV28 - few ASSWAPKQETQY
TRBV3-1 - many ASSQASHVYGYT
TRBV6-1 - few ASSDDRTNYGYT
TRBV5-8 - - ASSPDGGNTIY
TRBV18 TRBD1 many ASSQTGDYGYT
TRBV11-3 TRBD1 many ASSLNGQANQPQH
TRBV2 TRBD2 - ASSEAGGSSYNEQF
TRBV20-1 TRBD1 many SARDAQGVDTQY
TRBV11-3 - many ASSLNTASTTEAF
TRBV20-1 - many SAKRGSGELF
TRBV20-1 - - SARVPGLQWSYEQY
TRBV5-1 TRBD1 many ASSSDRGPSGELF
TRBV20-1 TRBD2 many SAGLAGDANEQY
TRBV4-2 - few ASSPGQYNEQF
TRBV3-1 - many ASSTNRELGGTDTQY
TRBV3-1 - many ASSPTVTSGELF
TRBV27 TRBD2 many ASSWGSGIADTQY
TRBV12-3/TRBV12-4 - many ASSLGFLMNTEAF
TRBV18 - - ASSSPTGAYNEQF
TRBV6-1 TRBD1 many ASSEFGTGGRETQY
TRBV7-9 TRBD2 - ASSPFRGGGTYEQY
TRBV12-5 - - ASGWGQGNNNEQF
TRBV20-1 - - SASRDNGGYT
TRBV5-1 TRBD1 many ASSLGPQGAGQPQH
TRBV29-1 - many SVELPNEQF
TRBV24-1 - - ATSDLPVKETQY
TRBV10-2 - many ASSESYTNSGNTIY
TRBV28 TRBD1 many ASSPPGQGKNEQF
TRBV6-9 - - ASSYSKTSRDEQF
TRBV28 TRBD2 - ASSSGTSGSSGELF
TRBV29-1 - - SIGGGGGYT